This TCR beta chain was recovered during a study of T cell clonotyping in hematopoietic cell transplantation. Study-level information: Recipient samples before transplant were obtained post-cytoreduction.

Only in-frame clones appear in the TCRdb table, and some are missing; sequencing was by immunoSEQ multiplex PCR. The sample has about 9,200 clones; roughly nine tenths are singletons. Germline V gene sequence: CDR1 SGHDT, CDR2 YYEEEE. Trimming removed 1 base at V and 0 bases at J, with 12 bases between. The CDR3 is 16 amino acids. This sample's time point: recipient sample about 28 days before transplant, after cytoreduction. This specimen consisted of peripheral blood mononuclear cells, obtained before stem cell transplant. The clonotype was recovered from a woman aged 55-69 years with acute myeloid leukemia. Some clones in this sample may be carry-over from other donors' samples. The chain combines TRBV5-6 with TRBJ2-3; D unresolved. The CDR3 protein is CASSLSAASSTDTQYF. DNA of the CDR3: TGTGCCAGCAGCTTGTCGGCAGCTTCTAGCACAGATACGCAGTATTTT.